This TCR beta chain was sequenced during a study of cytomegalovirus exposure and HLA in healthy donors. On this clone: Its antigen is not identified.

CDR3 length equals 13 residues. Germline-derived CDR1 and CDR2 are GTSNPN and SVGIG (reference sequence). V shed 0 bases and J 7 bases; nucleotides not matched to a gene: 6. Findings of the study overall: The presence/absence work took it that sequencing depth was about the same across donors. In a later analysis, at a false discovery rate of 0.05, approximately 15,000 TCR beta sequences matched HLA alleles.

It was with 60 Vbeta and 13 Jbeta primers that the PCR ran. TCRdb keeps only in-frame clones here, not all; method: immunoSEQ multiplex PCR. Here the sample spans under 30,000 clones, approximately 79% being singletons. The material sequenced was PBMCs. This receptor was obtained from a male donor in good health and CMV-seronegative. This chain links TRBV30 with TRBJ2-7; 7 bases map to TRBD1. The CDR3 loop reads CAWSVLPGGEQYF. CDR3 DNA sequence: TGTGCCTGGAGTGTACTCCCAGGGGGTGAGCAGTACTTC.